This TCR beta chain was captured by sequencing in a study of shared clonotypes between healthy human individuals (TCRdb year 2020). For the wider study: The cohort included a few men and a couple of women between 18 and 49 years of age. For each donor, CD4 naive and CD4 memory were each given three plates, CD8 naive was given two plates, and CD8 memory was given one plate. To estimate repertoire size and how much clonotype sharing occurs between individuals, the study deeply sequenced the blood TCR repertoires of five healthy adults. Different laboratories and diverse techniques were used to prepare libraries and sequence TCR repertoires, to increase sequencing depth and limit assay-specific biases. Each donor's leukapheresis produced roughly between roughly 0.85 and 10 billion PBMCs.

For this clone: Its antigen target is currently unknown. Base qualities were left out, and no much larger clone turns up one base away.

The study at large found these results: Sharing across four donors was observed for around 5% of naive CD4, 3.5% of naive CD8, 2% to 2.5% of memory CD4, and around 0.44% of memory CD8 clonotypes. Pairwise subsampling led to the expectation that sequencing depth would affect the degree of clonotype sharing among donors. Sampling was restricted to blood, and TCR repertoires in tissue are likely to differ from TCR repertoires in blood. Naive subsets generally had larger estimated clonotype richness than memory subsets. The small number of donors limited the genetic and exposure-history diversity represented. Incomplete sequencing was indicated by rarefaction of sorted-subset datasets, despite the large sequencing depth. Clonotypes shared by all four sorted-subset donors showed higher generation probabilities than non-shared clonotypes.

Donors were healthy HIV-negative adults with no recently reported acute infections or vaccinations. Only Caucasian adults living in Nashville, Tennessee, USA were represented among the donors. CD4+ T cells were enriched through magnetic negative selection, after which naive cells were positively selected on CD45RA and the remaining negative fraction served as the memory subset. Blood was collected by leukapheresis, and PBMCs were isolated by Ficoll-Histopaque density gradient centrifugation and then cryopreserved in liquid nitrogen vapor phase. Analytical flow cytometry was used to check the purity and quantity of each magnetically sorted T cell population. From each sorted fraction, genomic DNA was isolated and quantified by UV absorbance on a Nanodrop 2000c. Using the deep immunoSEQ assay, multiplex PCR amplified TCR CDR3 regions from genomic DNA. Genomic DNA extracted from each cell subset was distributed evenly over all wells of several immunoSEQ 96-well plates, and each plate served as one replicate. Each replicate PCR for sorted subsets received 150 to 250 ng genomic DNA, equal to 30,000 or so T cell genomes. Purified libraries were quantified with a Qubit 3.0 fluorometer, sized on a Bioanalyzer 2100, and re-quantified with the KAPA Library Quantification kit. Every immunoSEQ 96-well plate was sequenced on a separate single-read 150-cycle Illumina NextSeq 550 flow cell. Per the authors' processing: Because the immunoSEQ output held only junctional sequences and lacked quality scores, the filtering could not match the filtering applied to full-length reads. To assign V/J genes and CDR3, sequences were annotated using PyIR, a Python wrapper for IgBLAST v1.9, with IMGT germline references. Reads were removed for weak V/J assignments (E-value above 1e-6), missing CDR3, stop codons, out-of-frame junctions, or ambiguous translated residues. V3J clonotypes were defined by identical inferred V gene, J gene, and CDR3 amino acid sequence. To compute the percentage overlap between repertoires, the number of shared unique clonotypes was divided by the size of the smaller repertoire. Repertoire richness was assessed with RTK rarefaction, the Chao1 estimator, and Recon v2.1 estimates of unobserved clonotypes. For all TCRbeta clonotypes obtained by the gDNA method from a few donors, generation probabilities were computed with OLGA. Held by TCRdb, this immuneACCESS table contains in-frame sequences only and omits some clones. Under half of the omission traces to an unresolved V gene where checked; the cause of the rest is unknown. Clone size and V and J calls were adopted from that table, with D and trimming inferred from the DNA. Within this sample are some 680,000 clones, with more than 70% of them counted one time only. Together, the top ten hold roughly 1.9% of the sample.

The CDR3 runs 14 residues from the cysteine to the phenylalanine. The entry retains the CDR3 DNA only, 42 bases that are in frame from base 1. V was cut back by 5 bases and J by 5 bases, leaving a gap of 15 bases between them. The germline V gene (reference sequence) sets CDR1 to MNHEY and CDR2 to SMNVEV. The chain is encoded by TRBV27 joined to TRBJ2-5; matching of 6 bases hints at TRBD2 as the D gene. Sequencing used memory CD4+ T cells sorted from blood. The meaning of the sample's cell subset or site label: CD45RA-negative fraction. The receptor was derived from a woman in her twenties or thirties in good health. The CDR3 protein sequence reads: CASSTRRGWETQYF. The DNA reads as follows: TGTGCCAGCAGTACCCGGCGGGGTTGGGAGACCCAGTACTTC.